This T cell receptor beta chain was profiled in a study of Tregs in tolerant kidney transplant recipients. CDR3 length: 18 amino acids. Germline V gene data show CDR1 as SGHAT and CDR2 as FQNNGV. Concerning this clone: No antigen is known for it.

Whole-study findings and limits: Few patients were studied, so findings need validation in larger groups. Tolerant patients' donor-specific Tregs expanded beyond overall Tregs, suggesting antigen-driven growth.

The repertoire was sequenced with immunoSEQ multiplex PCR; TCRdb's copy has only in-frame clones and lacks some. Of about 90,000 clones in the sample, approximately 94% were seen once. The nonmyeloablative bone marrow transplants came from related graft donors, with transient mixed chimerism. Unstimulated Tregs (CD4+CD25+CD127-) and CD4+CD25- non-Tregs were sorted from PBMCs. The chain joins TRBV11-2 to TRBJ2-5, with 12 bases matching TRBD2. The DNA end is more similar to TRBJ2-7, so the J call may be wrong. The TCR comes from a human patient who received a combined kidney and bone marrow transplant. A subset of T cells may come from the graft donor. The input for sequencing was CD4+ T cells from blood (PBMCs), taken 12 months after the transplant. The CDR3 sequence: CASSRSTSGSTRRDEQYF. The CDR3 DNA sequence: TGTGCCAGCAGCCGATCGACTAGCGGGAGCACCCGACGGGACGAGCAGTACTTC.